This record concerns one TCR beta chain sequence. The data originate from a study of T cell changes during pregnancy in multiple sclerosis. Profiling relied on immunoSEQ multiplex PCR, and the TCRdb table lists in-frame clones only, not all of them. The table records approximately 100,000 clones, about nine tenths of them present only once. Germline V gives CDR1 SNHLY, CDR2 FYNNEI. V lost 1 base, J lost 4 bases, and 8 bases lay in between. The CDR3 spans 14 residues. The gene calls are TRBV2 and TRBJ1-5, with D unclear. The sequence was obtained from a female donor with multiple sclerosis, enrolled in a pregnancy study. Here the sequenced sample was peripheral blood, taken after pregnancy. The CDR3 DNA sequence: TGTGCCAGCAGTGAAGTACAGTATAATCAGCCCCAGCATTTT. Protein sequence: CASSEVQYNQPQHF.